These 9 T cell receptor beta chains share one sample of origin, sequenced in a study of blood T cell repertoires in COVID-19. Produced via immunoSEQ multiplex PCR; TCRdb's table is partial and in-frame only. Among around 250,000 clones, 90% were seen once, and the ten largest hold around 2.3%. Specimen: peripheral blood. These TCRs come from an older woman with COVID-19, enrolled during active disease.

The rearrangement uses TRBV6-5 and TRBJ1-1, with TRBD1 as a possible D gene (5 bases). Germline CDR1 and CDR2: MNHEY and SVGAGI. The CDR3 is 13 residues long. Trimming shortened V by 6 bases and J by 7 bases, and 15 bases separated the two germline ends. CDR3 nucleotides: TGTGCCAGCAGGTCGCTTATCAGGGATGAAGCTTTCTTT. It specifies CASRSLIRDEAFF.

CDR3 sequence (DNA): TGTGCCAGCAGCTTGAGCGGGGGGTTTGATGAGACCCAGTACTTC. Its protein product is CASSLSGGFDETQYF. This rearrangement joins TRBV5-6 to TRBJ2-5; 9 positions agree with TRBD2. The CDR3 is made up of 15 amino acids. Per germline, CDR1 SGHDT and CDR2 YYEEEE. The trim removed 1 base at V and 5 bases at J, leaving 6 bases unmatched.

The table lists this clone with a count of one. The chain employs TRBV7-9 and TRBJ1-6; D is uncertain. In germline, CDR1 is SEHNR, CDR2 FQNEAQ (reference sequence). Trimming removed 5 bases from V and 6 bases from J, with 14 bases in between. The CDR3 consists of 15 residues. In nucleotides, the CDR3 is TGTGCCAGCAGCCCATGGTCAGACTTTAATTCACCCCTCCACTTT. Translating it yields CASSPWSDFNSPLHF.

This clone was seen a few times. The chain joins TRBV3-1 (or the pseudogene TRBV3-2) to TRBJ1-1; D is undetermined. The CDR3 sequence is 14 residues long. The germline V and J ends were trimmed by 4 bases and 3 bases, with 12 bases remaining between them. In germline, CDR1 is LGHDT, CDR2 YNNKEL (reference sequence). The CDR3 region is CASSLYLEDTEAFF. CDR3 nucleotide sequence: TGTGCCAGCAGCCTATATCTCGAGGACACTGAAGCTTTCTTT.

This clone was seen only once. The chain uses TRBV7-2 and TRBJ2-7, with D perhaps TRBD2 (7 bases). There are 15 residues in the CDR3. In germline, CDR1 is SGHTA, CDR2 FQGNSA. V lost 1 base to trimming and J lost 5 bases, with 15 bases between them. CDR3 bases: TGTGCCAGCAGCTTAGATAGTCGGGGGGCGAACGAGCAGTACTTC. The encoded protein is CASSLDSRGANEQYF.

The chain employs TRBV28 and TRBJ1-3, with D perhaps matching TRBD1 (5 bases). With 7 bases removed from V and 0 bases from J, the gap between germline ends came to 19 bases. Per the germline V gene, CDR1 is MDHEN and CDR2 is SYDVKM. This CDR3 spans 17 amino acids. This chain's CDR3 is CASTPRAGRTSGNTIYF. The CDR3 nucleotides read TGTGCCAGCACCCCAAGGGCAGGGCGAACCTCTGGAAACACCATATATTTT.

On this clone itself: The sample carries other DNA sequences with the same CDR3. The V call is TRBV20-1, the J call TRBJ1-2; D might be TRBD1 (5 bases). This CDR3 region has 11 residues. Germline-derived CDR1 and CDR2 are DFQATT and SNEGSKA (reference sequence). V was cut by 5 bases and J by 4 bases, with 8 bases left in between. The DNA for the CDR3 is TGCAGTGCTTCGGGGGGCTATGGCTACACCTTC. It is translated as CSASGGYGYTF.

The chain uses TRBV29-1 and TRBJ1-2; 7 bases fit TRBD1. With 6 bases clipped from V and 5 bases from J, the junction kept 6 bases outside the gene matches. This CDR3 region has 12 residues. Germline V gives CDR1 SQVTM, CDR2 ANQGSEA. CDR3 residues: CSVGGQLYGYTF. The CDR3 DNA sequence: TGCAGCGTGGGGGGACAGCTATATGGCTACACCTTC.

V usage is TRBV18 and J usage is TRBJ1-6; 7 bases match TRBD1. This CDR3 contains 16 residues. Germline V gives CDR1 KGHSH, CDR2 LQKENI. The junction had 8 bases not matched to a gene; V was cut back by 3 bases and J by 6 bases. CDR3 loop: CASSPRQGDSNSPLHF. DNA of the CDR3: TGTGCCAGCTCACCCCGACAGGGAGACAGTAATTCACCCCTCCACTTT.